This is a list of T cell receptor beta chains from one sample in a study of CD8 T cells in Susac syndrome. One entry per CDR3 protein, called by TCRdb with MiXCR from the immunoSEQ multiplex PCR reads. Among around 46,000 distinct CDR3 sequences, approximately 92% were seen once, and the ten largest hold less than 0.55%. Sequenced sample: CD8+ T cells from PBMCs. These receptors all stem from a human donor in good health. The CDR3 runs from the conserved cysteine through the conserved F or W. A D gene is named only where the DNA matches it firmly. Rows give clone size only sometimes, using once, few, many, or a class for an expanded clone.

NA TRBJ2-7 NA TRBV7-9 TGTGCCAGCAGCTTAGGACGTCGAGGAGGTGAGACTTACGAGCAGTACTTC CASSLGRRGGETYEQYF
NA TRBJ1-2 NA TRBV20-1 TGCAGTGCTAGGCTCGGGTCGGCCTATGGCTACACCTTC CSARLGSAYGYTF
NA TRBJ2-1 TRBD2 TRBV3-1 TGTGCCAGCAGCCAAGATTGGGGGACTAGCGGTAATGAGCAGTTCTTC CASSQDWGTSGNEQFF
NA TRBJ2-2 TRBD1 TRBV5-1 TGCGCCAGCAGCCTTCGACAGGGGGCGACTGACGGGGAGCTGTTTTTT CASSLRQGATDGELFF
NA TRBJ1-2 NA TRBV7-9 TGTGCCAGCAGCTTAACTGAAGACACCTATGGCTACACCTTC CASSLTEDTYGYTF
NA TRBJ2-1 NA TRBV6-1 TGTGCCAGCAGTGTACCCCGTGGTAGGGCTGAGAATGAGCAGTTCTTC CASSVPRGRAENEQFF
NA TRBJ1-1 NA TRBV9 TGTGCCAGCCGCCCGGCCGGGAGAGGGAACACTGAAGCTTTCTTT CASRPAGRGNTEAFF
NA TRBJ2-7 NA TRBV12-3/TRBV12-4 TGTGCCAGCAGTTTCACACTCTACGAGCAGTACTTC CASSFTLYEQYF
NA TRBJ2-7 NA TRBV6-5 TGTGCCAGCAGACGCCAGGGGACGGGGTACGAGCAGTACTTC CASRRQGTGYEQYF
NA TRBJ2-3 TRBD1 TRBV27 TGTGCCAGCAAAAGACAGGGCACCACAGATACGCAGTATTTT CASKRQGTTDTQYF
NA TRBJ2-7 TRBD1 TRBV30 TGTGCCTGGAGCCTAGTAGGACAGGGGGCCTACGAGCAGTACTTC CAWSLVGQGAYEQYF
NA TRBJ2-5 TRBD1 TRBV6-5 TGTGCCAGCAGTTACGAACAGGGGTTTAGTGAGACCCAGTACTTC CASSYEQGFSETQYF
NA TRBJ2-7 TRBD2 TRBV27 TGTGCCAGCAGTACGGGGGGATACGAGCAGTACTTC CASSTGGYEQYF
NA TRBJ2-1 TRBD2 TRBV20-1 TGCAGTGCTAGAGTTAGCGGGAGGGCTGAGCAGTTCTTC CSARVSGRAEQFF
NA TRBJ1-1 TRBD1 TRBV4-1 TGCGCCAGCAGCCGCGGATCCGGGACAGGGGTCGTCACTGAAGCTTTCTTT CASSRGSGTGVVTEAFF
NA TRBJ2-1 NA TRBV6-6 TGTGCCAGCAGTTACGTAGGCGACAATGAGCAGTTCTTC CASSYVGDNEQFF
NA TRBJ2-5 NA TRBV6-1 TGTGCCAGCAGTGAATCTCCTTCCGGTGGTATCCTAGAGACCCAGTACTTC CASSESPSGGILETQYF
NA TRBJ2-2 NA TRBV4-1 TGCGCCAGCAGCCACCGAACGGGGATTTCCGCGAACACCGGGGAGCTGTTTTTT CASSHRTGISANTGELFF
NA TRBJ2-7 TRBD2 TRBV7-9 TGTGCCAGCAGTTTGACTAGCGGGAGTCCCGAGCAGTACTTC CASSLTSGSPEQYF
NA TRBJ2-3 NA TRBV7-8 TGTGCCAGCAGCAGGGGAGACTATGCGGGATCCTCGGATACGCAGTATTTT CASSRGDYAGSSDTQYF
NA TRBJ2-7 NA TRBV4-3 TGCGCCAGCAGCCAAGTGACTACCCGCTCCTACGAGCAGTACTTC CASSQVTTRSYEQYF
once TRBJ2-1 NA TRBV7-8 TGTGCCAGCAGCACGGGGGCGTACAATGAGCAGTTCTTC CASSTGAYNEQFF
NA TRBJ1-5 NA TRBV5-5 TGTGCCAGCAGCTTAACAGGGCATAGCAATCAGCCCCAGCATTTT CASSLTGHSNQPQHF
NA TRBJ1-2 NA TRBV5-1 TGCGCCAGCAGCTTGGCTTCCCGGACAGCTCCTAACTATGGCTACACCTTC CASSLASRTAPNYGYTF
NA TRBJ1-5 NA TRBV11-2 TGTGCCAGCAACATGGTACAGGGAAGACAGCCCCAGCATTTT CASNMVQGRQPQHF